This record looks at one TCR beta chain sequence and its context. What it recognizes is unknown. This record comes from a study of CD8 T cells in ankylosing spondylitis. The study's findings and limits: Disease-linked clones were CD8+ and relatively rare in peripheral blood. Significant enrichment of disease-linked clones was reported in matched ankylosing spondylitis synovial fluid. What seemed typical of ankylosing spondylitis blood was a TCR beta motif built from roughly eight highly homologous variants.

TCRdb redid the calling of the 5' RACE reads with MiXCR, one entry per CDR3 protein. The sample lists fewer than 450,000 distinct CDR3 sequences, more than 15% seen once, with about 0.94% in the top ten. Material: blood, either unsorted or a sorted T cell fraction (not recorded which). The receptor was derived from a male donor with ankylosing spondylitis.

The CDR3 sequence: CASSHSGQTGELFF. CDR3 in DNA: TGTGCCAGCAGCCATAGCGGGCAGACCGGGGAGCTGTTTTTT. The chain combines TRBV11-2 with TRBJ2-2; 7 bases are a match to TRBD2. This CDR3 is built from 14 residues. Germline loops: CDR1 SGHAT, CDR2 FQNNGV. V lost 5 bases and J lost 5; bases outside the gene matches: 5. Using reference TRBV11-2 and TRBJ2-2 for the parts outside the CDR3, the full variable domain is EAGVAQSPRYKIIEKRQSVAFWCNPISGHATLYWYQQILGQGPKLLIQFQNNGVVDDSQLPKDRFSAERLKGVDSTLKIQPAKLEDSAVYLCASSHSGQTGELFFGEGSRLTVL.